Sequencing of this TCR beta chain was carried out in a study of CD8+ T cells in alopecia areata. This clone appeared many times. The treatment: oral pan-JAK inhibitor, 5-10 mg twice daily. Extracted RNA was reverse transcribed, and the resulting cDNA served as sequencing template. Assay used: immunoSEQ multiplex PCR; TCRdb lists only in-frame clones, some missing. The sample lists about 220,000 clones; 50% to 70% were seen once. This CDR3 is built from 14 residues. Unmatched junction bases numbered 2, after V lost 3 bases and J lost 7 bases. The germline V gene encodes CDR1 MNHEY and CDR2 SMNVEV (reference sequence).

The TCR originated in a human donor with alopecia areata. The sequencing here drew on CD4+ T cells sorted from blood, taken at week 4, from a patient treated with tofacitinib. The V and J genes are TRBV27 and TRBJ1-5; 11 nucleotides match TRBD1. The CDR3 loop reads CASSFGTGGQPQHF. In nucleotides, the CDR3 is TGTGCCAGCAGTTTTGGGACAGGGGGACAGCCCCAGCATTTT.